This TCR beta chain was profiled in a study of human T cells and chemical hapten exposure. Per the germline V gene, CDR1 is SGHRS and CDR2 is YFSETQ. With 0 bases removed from V and 4 bases from J, the gap between germline ends came to 17 bases. This CDR3 has 16 residues. This clonotype showed up many times. Extraction yielded total RNA from whole blood (unfractionated). TCRdb analysed the 5' RACE reads with MiXCR anew, one entry per CDR3 protein. The table has about 140,000 distinct CDR3 sequences, over 3.5% seen once. The source of this sequence is a female donor in good health. The chain has TRBV5-1 and TRBJ2-7; D may be TRBD2 (6 bases). CDR3 coding DNA: TGCGCCAGCAGCTTGGGGACTAACTCGCCGTCGTACGAGCAGTACTTC. Translating gives CASSLGTNSPSYEQYF.